The present T cell receptor (beta chain) was sequenced within a study of cytomegalovirus exposure and HLA in healthy donors (dated by TCRdb to about 2017). Turning to the overall study: In an earlier analysis of around 540 of the donors, around 290 Gb of sequence data and about 110 million unique TCR beta sequences from about 179 million T cells were reported. About 320 gigabases of sequencing data and approximately 85 million unique TCR sequences were included in an early release covering 550 to 800 HLA-typed donors. The genetic ancestry cluster associated with self-reported Caucasian donors included 81% of the roughly 390 genotyped donors. The study was designed to test whether signatures of past pathogen exposure could be identified by cataloging public T cell receptors. The study used immunosequencing to profile the T cell repertoires of hundreds of subjects and linked those repertoires to cytomegalovirus serostatus. A separate validation cohort of roughly 110 different subjects was used in addition to the roughly 620-subject first cohort. To predict cytomegalovirus infection status, the study brought together high-throughput TCR immunosequencing, statistical association of individual TCRs with disease status, and machine learning. In a later analysis, previously published TCR beta repertoires from some 640 donors were re-analyzed and high-resolution HLA genotyping was added so that TCR occurrence patterns could be studied. Rather than using new phenotypic data, the later analysis identified candidate immune exposures from TCR beta sequences and from how often those sequences occurred across donors. An earlier analysis of 587 of the donors applied high-throughput TCR beta sequencing to assess whether each TCR beta V gene segment acted as functional or pseudogenic. Donor age, sex, ethnicity and CMV serostatus were compiled alongside the repertoire data. A later genetic analysis took genome-wide SNP genotypes for 398 of the 666 donors and used that subset as a discovery cohort. All discovery cohort repertoires had been generated on a single sequencing platform. HLA typing included class I and class II loci at four-digit resolution. The number of donors typed differed by locus, with roughly 620-630 for A, B, C, DRB1 and DQB1, more than 500 for DQA1, approximately 570 for DPA1, and around 460 for DPB1. Four to six DR-DQ haplotypes were handled as single units for association and clustering, since linkage in the cohort was strong. Among about 370 genotyped donors of the cohort, an average of around 250,000 unique TCR beta nucleotide sequences was sequenced per donor, of which about 19% were non-productive. Overall study outcomes, separate from this receptor: Cytomegalovirus status was reported to be diagnosed by the classifier with high specificity and sensitivity in both the original and validation cohorts. In an earlier analysis of several hundred of the donors, most TCR beta V segments were observed in productive rearrangements about 87% or about 30% of the time, broadly matching IMGT annotations. Compared with the roughly 600-donor mean, donors in an Asian-associated ancestry cluster had fewer N-insertions in productive TCRs, according to a later genetic analysis. In a later analysis, HLA-associated TCR beta chains were found to be more clonally expanded and to have lower generation probabilities than equally common non-associated chains. The authors suggested that the approach could potentially be generalized to other disease states and immunological phenotypes. Correlated functional status among segregating V segments might reflect linkage disequilibrium, but an unknown experimental factor could not be ruled out. The cohort was sequenced for TCR beta chains only, and without alpha or paired-chain data the features that could be detected were limited. A group of highly shared sequence variants was considered likely to be a technical artifact of the sequencing pipeline. A total of fewer than 200 TCR beta chains were listed by the study as associated with cytomegalovirus. Immune exposure information for the cohort was limited to CMV serostatus. V-gene and J-gene trimming of TCR beta chains was associated with a missense DCLRE1C variant in a later genetic analysis, and the association was replicated in an independent cohort. In vitro tests confirmed that a few of the cytomegalovirus-associated TCR beta chains recognize cytomegalovirus antigens. Because HLA typing was unavailable for some donors at each locus, only the typed subset was used in association tests. Some IMGT-functional V segments, including TRBV6-2 and TRBV6-3, could not be told apart with the 87-base-pair reads, so those segments were excluded. While some public TCRs were present in many individuals, most TCR sequences turned up only very rarely across donors. Specific HLA alleles were associated with 15,000 to 20,000 TCR beta sequences at a false discovery rate of 0.05 in a later analysis. According to a later analysis, TCR association rates differed among HLA loci, with DRB1 alleles showing the most associated TCRs and HLA-C alleles showing the fewest. The presence/absence analyses assumed that sequencing depth was roughly uniform across donors, and that assumption may not be true. Because counts were too low, seventeen rarely observed V segments, including chromosome 9 orphons, were excluded from the earlier analysis of fewer than 650 of the donors. According to a later analysis, parvovirus B19, influenza, CMV and Epstein-Barr virus appeared linked to several top co-occurrence clusters. When HLA alleles, especially DR and DQ, strongly co-occurred, TCR associations were difficult to assign to individual alleles. A further reported finding was that TCR beta sequences accurately predicted the HLA-A and HLA-B alleles for most subjects in the first cohort. Most CMV-associated TCR beta chains appeared to be HLA-restricted in a later analysis, and the HLA associations seemed to be driven largely by CMV exposure.

Receptor amplification or capture employed the immunoSEQ multiplex PCR assay. A mixture of 60 forward primers for TCR Vbeta segments and 13 reverse primers for TCR Jbeta segments was used in the multiplex PCR. A multiplex PCR assay on genomic DNA amplified the CDR3 region of rearranged TCR beta genes. On the Illumina HiSeq System, the amplified TCR beta libraries were sequenced as 87-base-pair reads. As for how the authors treated the data: A later analysis tallied approximately 87 million unique TCR beta chains across the 550 to 850 repertoires, and about 12 million of those chains were shared by two or more donors. A nearest-neighbor algorithm error-corrected the raw reads and collapsed the reads into unique sequences, merging closely related sequences to remove PCR and sequencing errors. V, D and J gene segments were assigned by aligning CDR3 sequences to IMGT reference sequences. For a sequence to be retained, a match of at least six nucleotides to both a V gene segment and a J gene segment was required. Rearrangements were called productive when the CDR3 lacked stop codons and stayed in frame with V and J; all others were non-productive. Following IMGT convention, CDR3 was defined as the stretch from the second conserved V-encoded cysteine up to the conserved J-encoded phenylalanine. Sequences without an unambiguous match to a single V gene segment were excluded from the earlier analysis of over 500 of the donors. An earlier analysis of fewer than 650 of the donors classified V segments as functional when productive rearrangements were above 56.7% and as segregating when the standard deviation between donors was above 5%. To diagnose cytomegalovirus status from the catalog of TCR beta chain sequences, a statistical classification framework was built. In a later analysis, V and J genes were assigned by comparing TCR nucleotide sequences against IMGT/GENE-DB human TR gene sequences. Using the TCRdist pipeline, a later analysis assigned CDR3 sequences along with most-parsimonious VDJ recombination scenarios. In a later analysis, each TCR beta chain was defined by its CDR3 amino acid sequence together with its V-gene family, and reads lacking a unique V-gene family were excluded. To address suspected cross-contamination and a sequencing artifact, a later analysis removed approximately 590 highly shared, low-generation-probability nucleotide sequences. A later analysis calculated a clonal expansion index for each public chain from normalized within-repertoire ranks of inferred template counts. In a later analysis, generation probabilities were computed using a VDJ recombination model fitted to out-of-frame rearrangements, and the results were checked against IGoR. A later analysis scored TCR-TCR, TCR-HLA and TCR-CMV co-occurrence with hypergeometric tests, applying a repertoire-size bias correction to TCR pairs. In a later analysis, false discovery rates were estimated by permuting HLA or CMV assignments 20 times. A later analysis grouped co-occurring TCRs with DBSCAN, adding TCRdist sequence similarity when clustering within HLA-allele-positive subsets. Repertoires with fewer than 30,000 or more than 120,000 public chains, plus five repertoires with anomalous nucleotide sharing, were excluded from co-occurrence clustering. In TCRdb, the immuneACCESS table is reduced to in-frame sequences with V and J assigned. These tables do not hold every clone; where another copy was compared, an unresolved V gene accounts for under half, and the others remain unexplained. V and J calls plus clone size are reproduced from that table; the DNA served to infer D and trimming. In this sample the table shows some 120,000 clones, under 85% of which occur a single time. Over 1.5% of the sample lies in the top ten.

The CDR3 goes from the cysteine to the phenylalanine over 15 residues. The only DNA kept is the CDR3, 45 bases in frame from the first base. V is trimmed back by 4 bases and J by 7 bases, and the junction contains 6 bases that no gene match accounts for. Per the germline V gene, SGHAT is the CDR1 and FQNNGV is the CDR2. The cohort was made up of around 720 healthy bone marrow donors. Cohort members were all nominally healthy when sampled, although unrecorded immune exposures were likely present. The donor tested CMV seronegative, placing the donor among the 350 or so seronegative members of the cohort. A peripheral blood sample was provided by each donor, and peripheral blood mononuclear cells were used for TCR beta sequencing. Genomic DNA extraction from the blood cell samples was performed with the Qiagen DNeasy Blood Extraction Kit. For this clone: No cognate antigen has been identified for it. Base qualities are not at hand, and no much larger clone is one base apart.

Here the chain combines TRBV11-2 and TRBJ1-5; TRBD1 matches 11 bases in the middle. Material for sequencing was PBMCs. The clonotype was recovered from a woman between 18 and 29 years old in good health and CMV-seronegative. CDR3 reads: CASSSPRDRGQPQHF. The bases read TGTGCCAGCAGCTCCCCCAGGGACAGGGGGCAGCCCCAGCATTTT.